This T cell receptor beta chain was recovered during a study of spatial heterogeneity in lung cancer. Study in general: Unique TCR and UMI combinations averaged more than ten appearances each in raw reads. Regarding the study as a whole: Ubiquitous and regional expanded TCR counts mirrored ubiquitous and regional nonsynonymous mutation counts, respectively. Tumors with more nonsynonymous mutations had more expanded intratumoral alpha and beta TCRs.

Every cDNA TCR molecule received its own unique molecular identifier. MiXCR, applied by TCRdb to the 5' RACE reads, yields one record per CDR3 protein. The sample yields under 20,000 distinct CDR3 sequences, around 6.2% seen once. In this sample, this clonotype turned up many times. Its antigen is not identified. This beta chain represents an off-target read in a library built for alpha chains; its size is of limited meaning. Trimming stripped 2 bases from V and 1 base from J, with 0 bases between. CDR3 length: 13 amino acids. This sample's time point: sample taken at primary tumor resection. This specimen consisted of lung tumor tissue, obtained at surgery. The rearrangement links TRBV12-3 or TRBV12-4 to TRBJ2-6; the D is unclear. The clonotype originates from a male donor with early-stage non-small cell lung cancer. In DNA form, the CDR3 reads TGTGCCAGCAGTTTATCTGGGGCCAACGTCCTGACTTTC. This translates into CASSLSGANVLTF.